This T cell receptor (beta chain) was captured in a study of blood T cells in healthy people across ages. Turning to the study itself: Capture via template switching afforded approximately one barcoded beta molecule per two T cells.

This clonotype was counted ten times or more. CDR3 length: 14 amino acids. V lost 4 bases, J lost 6 bases, and 5 bases stayed unmatched. From germline, CDR1 is SGHRS and CDR2 YFSETQ. Alongside a J-beta primer mix, a sample-barcoded 5' primer served in a second PCR lasting about 7 to 12 cycles. TCRdb re-called the 5' RACE reads through MiXCR, storing one row per CDR3 protein. Seen here are hundreds of thousands of distinct CDR3 sequences, 40% to 65% observed once, and the top ten hold roughly 14%. The chain has TRBV5-1 and TRBJ2-3; 10 nucleotides align to TRBD2. The receptor was isolated from a woman aged 80 or over in good health. Sequenced sample: blood. Here the CDR3 reads CASSQGTSADTQYF. CDR3 nucleotides: TGCGCCAGCAGCCAGGGGACTAGCGCGGATACGCAGTATTTT. Full variable domain (outside the CDR3, taken from reference TRBV5-1 and TRBJ2-3): KAGVTQTPRYLIKTRGQQVTLSCSPISGHRSVSWYQQTPGQGLQFLFEYFSETQRNKGNFPGRFSGRQFSNSRSEMNVSTLELGDSALYLCASSQGTSADTQYFGPGTRLTVL.